This T cell receptor beta chain derives from a study of control samples from healthy donors and cancer patients. Assay used: immunoSEQ multiplex PCR; TCRdb lists only in-frame clones, some missing. The sample records fewer than 90,000 clones, roughly 94% being singletons. The V gene's germline CDR1 is LNHDA and CDR2 SQIVND (reference sequence). Trimming shortened V by 1 base and J by 0 bases, and 10 bases separated the two germline ends. This CDR3 has 17 amino acids. Sequenced input: blood. The V and J genes are TRBV19 and TRBJ2-6, with D tentatively TRBD2 (5 bases). This clonotype originated in a woman in her thirties or forties in good health. CDR3 DNA sequence: TGTGCCAGTAGTATAGGACTGGGGAGCTCTGGGGCCAACGTCCTGACTTTC. Translation gives CASSIGLGSSGANVLTF.